Presented here are 25 T cell receptor beta chains from one specimen sequenced in a study of regulatory T cells in long-lasting Graves disease. Construction of the TCR beta libraries employed iRepertoire HTBI primers in conjunction with Arm-PCR of CDR3 regions. TCRdb analysed the multiplex PCR reads with MiXCR anew, one entry per CDR3 protein. This sample carries about 620,000 distinct CDR3 sequences, approximately 15% of them seen once, and the ten largest clones take approximately 18%. Time point: newly diagnosed GD, antithyroid drugs for less than 3 months. PBMC-derived RNA was used for the TCR library. These data also featured in a second study, about T cells in Graves' hyperthyroidism and ophthalmopathy.

Specimen: peripheral blood mononuclear cells (PBMCs), collected at new diagnosis, from a patient treated with antithyroid drugs. The receptors originated from a woman aged 25 to 45 with Graves disease.

This chain links TRBV28 with TRBJ1-2; perhaps TRBD1 as D (5 bases). The V end lost 2 bases, the J end lost 4 bases, and 11 bases lay between the germline ends. The CDR3 is 14 amino acids. Per the germline V gene, CDR1 is MDHEN and CDR2 is SYDVKM. CDR3 residues: CASSLVVGVYGYTF. CDR3 DNA sequence: TGTGCCAGCAGTTTAGTTGTGGGGGTCTATGGCTACACCTTC.

This chain links TRBV20-1 with TRBJ2-7, with 11 bases identical to TRBD2. With V trimmed by 5 bases and J by 4 bases, 10 bases remained unmatched. The CDR3 totals 15 residues. Germline CDR1 is DFQATT and CDR2 is SNEGSKA (reference sequence). The CDR3: CSADAHTSGSYEQYF. The CDR3 bases are TGCAGTGCTGATGCCCACACTAGCGGGAGTTACGAGCAGTACTTC.

This clonotype has ten or more counts. The genes are TRBV20-1 and TRBJ2-7; 10 bases are shared with TRBD2. This CDR3 is built from 15 residues. V was clipped by 6 bases and J by 0 bases; unmatched bases: 8. The germline V gene encodes CDR1 DFQATT and CDR2 SNEGSKA (reference sequence). The CDR3 DNA reads as TGCAGTGCGTACATAGCGGGAGGCTACTCCTACGAGCAGTACTTC. It yields the protein CSAYIAGGYSYEQYF.

This clonotype showed up just a few times. The chain has TRBV18 and TRBJ2-5, with no clear D. The V end lost 4 bases, the J end lost 1 base, and 13 bases lay between the germline ends. Germline V gene data show CDR1 as KGHSH and CDR2 as LQKENI. The CDR3 is made up of 15 amino acids. The CDR3 loop reads CASSLGSSSQETQYF. The CDR3 DNA is TGTGCCAGCTCACTCGGCTCTTCAAGCCAAGAGACCCAGTACTTC.

This clonotype was detected many times. The V and J genes are TRBV20-1 and TRBJ2-2, with no clear D. CDR1 DFQATT and CDR2 SNEGSKA come from the germline V gene (reference sequence). The CDR3 length is 12 residues. With 3 bases removed from V and 6 bases from J, the gap between germline ends came to 8 bases. The CDR3 region is CSASPVPGELFF. CDR3 nucleotide sequence: TGCAGTGCTAGCCCCGTTCCCGGGGAGCTGTTTTTT.

This clonotype was recorded many times. CDR3 in DNA: TGTGCCAGCAGTGAAATTAAGACAGGGGGCCGCGCTTTCTTT. The encoded protein is CASSEIKTGGRAFF. The V gene is TRBV2, the J gene TRBJ1-1; 10 bases agree with TRBD1. The CDR3 is 14 residues long. After removal of 2 bases from V and 11 bases from J, the junction contained 8 bases not matched to a gene. The germline gives CDR1 SNHLY, CDR2 FYNNEI. The full variable domain, rest sourced from reference TRBV2 and TRBJ1-1, is EPEVTQTPSHQVTQMGQEVILRCVPISNHLYFYWYRQILGQKVEFLVSFYNNEISEKSEIFDDQFSVERPDGSNFTLKIRSTKLEDSAMYFCASSEIKTGGRAFFGQGTRLTVV.

As for this clonotype: Because the CDR3 is missing its conserved closing phenylalanine or tryptophan, this is likely a read error. CDR3 sequence reads: CASSELRTGMVPSVLQETQYS. The CDR3 DNA sequence: TGTGCCAGCAGTGAACTCCGGACAGGGATGGTTCCCTCTGTATTACAAGAGACCCAGTACTCC. This chain links TRBV6-1 with TRBJ2-5; 8 positions match TRBD1. J lost 2 bases, V lost 2 bases, and 22 bases had no gene match. Germline V gene lookup returns CDR1 MNHNS and CDR2 SASEGT. The CDR3 contains 21 residues.

With regard to this clonotype: This may come from a read error, since a much larger clone is one base off. The chain carries TRBV5-1 and TRBJ2-1; TRBD1 matches at 11 bases. The CDR3 consists of 14 residues. The junction had 5 bases not matched to a gene; V was cut back by 1 base and J by 11 bases. Germline values: CDR1 SGHRS, CDR2 YFSETQ. The CDR3 protein is CASSLRTGGEQQFF. As DNA, the CDR3 is TGCGCCAGCAGCTTGAGGACAGGGGGCGAGCAGCAGTTCTTC.

This clonotype has a count of ten or more. This sequence joins TRBV10-3 and TRBJ1-5, with unresolved D. Germline V gene lookup returns CDR1 ENHRY and CDR2 SYGVKD. V gave up 8 bases and J gave up 0 bases, with 8 bases separating them. The CDR3 is made up of 13 amino acids. The CDR3 DNA reads TGTGCCATCGCGGATAATAGCAATCAGCCCCAGCATTTT. Translated: CAIADNSNQPQHF.

A few counts support this clonotype. The chain combines TRBV6-1 with TRBJ2-1, with D possibly TRBD2 on 5 matching bases. CDR1 is MNHNS, CDR2 SASEGT, per germline. Between the trimmed V and J ends, which lost 8 bases and 8 bases, there was a span of 13 bases. This CDR3 is 12 amino acids long. CDR3 region: CASRPAGHEQFF. CDR3 bases: TGTGCCAGCCGACCTGCGGGCCATGAGCAGTTCTTC.

The chain couples TRBV19 to TRBJ2-7; 8 positions agree with TRBD1. This CDR3 has 14 residues. Germline trimming cut 6 bases from V and 3 bases from J; bases unmatched to any gene: 7. Germline assignment: CDR1 LNHDA and CDR2 SQIVND (reference sequence). CDR3 loop: CASSDRGLFYEQYF. The CDR3 DNA reads as TGTGCCAGTAGCGACAGGGGCCTTTTCTACGAGCAGTACTTC.

Many counts were recorded for this clonotype. The V gene is TRBV27, the J gene TRBJ2-7; the D gene is possibly TRBD2 (6 bases). This CDR3 has 16 residues. V lost 6 bases, J lost 0 bases, and 18 bases lay in between. Germline V gene data show CDR1 as MNHEY and CDR2 as SMNVEV (reference sequence). CDR3 loop: CASRNMAGRGSYEQYF. CDR3 DNA sequence: TGTGCCAGCAGGAACATGGCGGGGCGGGGCTCCTACGAGCAGTACTTC.

This clonotype was found many times. The J gene is TRBJ2-1, the V gene TRBV7-9; TRBD1 matches at 7 bases. In germline, CDR1 is SEHNR, CDR2 FQNEAQ (reference sequence). The CDR3 has 16 residues. The ends lost 1 base at V and 5 bases at J; junction bases unmatched: 8. Written as DNA, the CDR3 is TGTGCCAGCAGCTTAGTTCGACAGGGTCATGACAATGAGCAGTTCTTC. Translation: CASSLVRQGHDNEQFF.

The chain couples TRBV20-1 to TRBJ2-7; D call uncertain. CDR3 length: 17 amino acids. Trimming shortened V by 0 bases and J by 3 bases, and 21 bases separated the two germline ends. Per the germline V gene, CDR1 is DFQATT and CDR2 is SNEGSKA (reference sequence). CDR3 bases: TGCAGTGCTAGAGACGATTGGAGACTGTCCATGGTCTACGAGCAGTACTTC. Translating it yields CSARDDWRLSMVYEQYF.

The sample holds many counts of this clonotype. This chain joins TRBV11-2 and TRBJ1-5; D is undetermined. Per the germline V gene, CDR1 is SGHAT and CDR2 is FQNNGV. V gave up 1 base and J gave up 0 bases, with 7 bases separating them. CDR3 size: 15 residues. Here the CDR3 DNA reads TGTGCCAGCAGCTTAGGGGAGCTTAGCAATCAGCCCCAGCATTTT. Protein: CASSLGELSNQPQHF.

The table lists this clonotype with a few counts. CDR3 nucleotide sequence: TGTGCCAGCACTCAGAGCGGGAGAAGTAACGAGCAGTACTTC. Translated, it gives CASTQSGRSNEQYF. The J gene is TRBJ2-7, the V gene TRBV12-3 or TRBV12-4; TRBD2 aligns across 8 bases. V lost 7 bases and J lost 5; bases outside the gene matches: 10. CDR3 size: 14 residues.

The chain links TRBV20-1 to TRBJ2-7, with D unresolved. Trimming pared 1 base from V and 5 bases from J, leaving 15 bases between. Germline-derived CDR1 and CDR2 are DFQATT and SNEGSKA (reference sequence). This CDR3 spans 14 amino acids. The DNA of the CDR3 is TGCAGTGCTAGAGGGTCGGTACGCCAGAACGAGCAGTACTTC. It encodes CSARGSVRQNEQYF.

The V call is TRBV4-1, the J call TRBJ2-7; 10 bases agree with TRBD1. CDR1 MGHRA and CDR2 YSYEKL come from the germline V gene. Losses at the gene ends were 3 bases for V and 6 bases for J; bases not matched to a gene: 2. The CDR3 covers 13 residues. The chain's CDR3 is CASSQGTGVEQYF. The CDR3 DNA is TGCGCCAGCAGCCAGGGGACAGGGGTCGAGCAGTACTTC.

This clonotype turned up a few times. The chain is built from TRBV6-1 and TRBJ1-1; TRBD1 matches at 8 bases. The length of the CDR3 is 15 residues. Germline CDR1 is MNHNS and CDR2 is SASEGT. The V gene end was trimmed by 11 bases and the J gene end by 2 bases; junction bases not matched to a gene: 13. The CDR3 region has the DNA TGTGCCGGACCTTTGCCAGGGGGCAAAAACACTGAAGCTTTCTTT. Translating it yields CAGPLPGGKNTEAFF.

This clonotype was recorded many times. This rearrangement joins TRBV19 to TRBJ2-1; 14 bases align to TRBD2. The germline V gene encodes CDR1 LNHDA and CDR2 SQIVND (reference sequence). The V segment lost 3 bases and the J segment 0 bases; nucleotides outside the gene matches: 10. This CDR3 is built from 20 residues. CDR3: CASSIKGLAGVTSSYNEQFF. As DNA, the CDR3 is TGTGCCAGTAGTATCAAGGGACTAGCGGGAGTTACGAGCTCCTACAATGAGCAGTTCTTC.

This clonotype was counted ten times or more. The chain has TRBV10-3 and TRBJ2-1; D is undetermined. TRBJ2-5 explains the end of the DNA better; the J call may be wrong. The CDR3 has 14 amino acids. Germline V gene data show CDR1 as ENHRY and CDR2 as SYGVKD. The CDR3 DNA sequence: TGTGCCATCAGTGAGTCAGGGCCGGGAGAGACCCAGTACTTC. It specifies CAISESGPGETQYF.

This clonotype was counted only a few times. This chain links TRBV29-1 with TRBJ2-5, with 9 bases lining up with TRBD1. Germline CDR1 SQVTM, CDR2 ANQGSEA. Germline trimming cut 3 bases from V and 1 base from J; bases unmatched to any gene: 6. CDR3 length: 15 residues. CDR3 in DNA: TGCAGCGTTGAGGGGGGGACAGGGCCCCAAGAGACCCAGTACTTC. Translating it yields CSVEGGTGPQETQYF.

The chain carries TRBV2 and TRBJ1-6, with D maybe TRBD1 (5 bases). Germline CDR1 reads SNHLY; CDR2 reads FYNNEI. Trimming removed 3 bases at V and 9 bases at J, with 9 bases between. The CDR3 extends over 13 amino acids. CDR3 in DNA: TGTGCCAGCAGTGAGGGGCCCCCTTCACCCCTCCACTTT. Translated: CASSEGPPSPLHF.

There are many counts of this clonotype. This rearrangement joins TRBV7-2 to TRBJ2-7; D is perhaps TRBD2 (6 bases). The CDR3 consists of 14 residues. Trimming took 1 base from V and 5 from J, leaving 12 bases between them. From germline, CDR1 is SGHTA and CDR2 FQGNSA. In DNA form, the CDR3 reads TGTGCCAGCAGCTTAGGGCTAGCGAGGAACGAGCAGTACTTC. Translated: CASSLGLARNEQYF.

Of note for this clonotype: It may be a read error: a sequence one base away is much more abundant. This chain joins TRBV18 and TRBJ2-5, with TRBD2 matching 9 bases. This CDR3 contains 15 residues. The germline gives CDR1 KGHSH, CDR2 LQKENI. The CDR3 nucleotides read TGTGCCAGCTCACCATACTTTAGCGGGAGAGAGACCCGGTACTTC. This codes for CASSPYFSGRETRYF.